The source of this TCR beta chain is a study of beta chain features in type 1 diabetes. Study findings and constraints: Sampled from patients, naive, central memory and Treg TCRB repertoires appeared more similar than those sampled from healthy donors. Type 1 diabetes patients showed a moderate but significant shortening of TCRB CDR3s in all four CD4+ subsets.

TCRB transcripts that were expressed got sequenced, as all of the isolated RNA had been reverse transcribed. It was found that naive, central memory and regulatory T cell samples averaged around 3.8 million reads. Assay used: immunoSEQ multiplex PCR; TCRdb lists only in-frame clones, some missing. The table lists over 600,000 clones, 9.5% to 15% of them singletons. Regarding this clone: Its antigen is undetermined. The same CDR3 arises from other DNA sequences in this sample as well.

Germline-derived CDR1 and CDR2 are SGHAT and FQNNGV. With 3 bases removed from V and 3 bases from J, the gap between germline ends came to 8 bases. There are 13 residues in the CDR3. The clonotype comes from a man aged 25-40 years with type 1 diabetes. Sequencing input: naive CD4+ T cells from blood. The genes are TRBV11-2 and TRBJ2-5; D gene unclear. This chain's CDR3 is CASSFSGEETQYF. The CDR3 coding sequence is TGTGCCAGCAGCTTTTCTGGGGAAGAGACCCAGTACTTC.